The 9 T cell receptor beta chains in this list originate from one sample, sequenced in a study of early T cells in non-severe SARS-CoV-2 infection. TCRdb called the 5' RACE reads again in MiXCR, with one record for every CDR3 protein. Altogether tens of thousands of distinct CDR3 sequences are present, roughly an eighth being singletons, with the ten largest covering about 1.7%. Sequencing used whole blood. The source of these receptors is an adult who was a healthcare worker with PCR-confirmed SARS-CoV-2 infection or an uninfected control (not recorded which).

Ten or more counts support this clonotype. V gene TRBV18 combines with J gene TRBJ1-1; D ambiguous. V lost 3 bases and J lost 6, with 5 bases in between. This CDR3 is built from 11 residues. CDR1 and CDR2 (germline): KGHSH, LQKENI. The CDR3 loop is CASSPLSEAFF. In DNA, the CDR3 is TGTGCCAGCTCACCGCTTTCTGAAGCTTTCTTT. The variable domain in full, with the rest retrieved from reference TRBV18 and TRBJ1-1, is NAGVMQNPRHLVRRRGQEARLRCSPMKGHSHVYWYRQLPEEGLKFMVYLQKENIIDESGMPKERFSAEFPKEGPSILRIQQVVRGDSAAYFCASSPLSEAFFGQGTRLTVV.

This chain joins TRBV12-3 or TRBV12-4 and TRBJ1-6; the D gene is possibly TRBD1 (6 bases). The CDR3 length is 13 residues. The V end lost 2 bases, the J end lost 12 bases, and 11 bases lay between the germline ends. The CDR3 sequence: CASSLRTEGPLHF. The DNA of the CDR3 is TGTGCCAGCAGTTTAAGGACAGAGGGACCCCTCCACTTT.

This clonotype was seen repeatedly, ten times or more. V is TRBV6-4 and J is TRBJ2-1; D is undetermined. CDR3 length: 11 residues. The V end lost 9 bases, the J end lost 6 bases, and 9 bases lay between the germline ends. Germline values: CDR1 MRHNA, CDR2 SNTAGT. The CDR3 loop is CARLSLNEQFF. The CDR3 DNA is TGTGCCAGGCTCTCCCTCAATGAGCAGTTCTTC.

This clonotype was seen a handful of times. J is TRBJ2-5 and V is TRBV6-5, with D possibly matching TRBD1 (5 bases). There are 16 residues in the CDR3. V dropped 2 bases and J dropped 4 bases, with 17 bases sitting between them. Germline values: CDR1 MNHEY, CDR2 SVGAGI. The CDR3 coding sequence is TGTGCCAGCAGTTACAGACTCCAGGGCGTGGGAGAGACCCAGTACTTC. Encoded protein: CASSYRLQGVGETQYF.

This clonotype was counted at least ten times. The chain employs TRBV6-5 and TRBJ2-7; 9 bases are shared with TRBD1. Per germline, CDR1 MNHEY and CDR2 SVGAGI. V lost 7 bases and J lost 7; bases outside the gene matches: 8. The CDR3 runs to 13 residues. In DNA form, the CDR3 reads TGTGCCAGCACCGTAACAGGGGGCGGAGAGCAGTACTTC. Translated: CASTVTGGGEQYF.

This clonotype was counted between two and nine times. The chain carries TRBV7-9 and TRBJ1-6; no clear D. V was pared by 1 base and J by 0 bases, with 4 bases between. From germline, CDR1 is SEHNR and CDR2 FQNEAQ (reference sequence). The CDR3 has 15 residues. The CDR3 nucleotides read TGTGCCAGCAGCTTAGATAGCTCCTATAATTCACCCCTCCACTTT. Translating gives CASSLDSSYNSPLHF.

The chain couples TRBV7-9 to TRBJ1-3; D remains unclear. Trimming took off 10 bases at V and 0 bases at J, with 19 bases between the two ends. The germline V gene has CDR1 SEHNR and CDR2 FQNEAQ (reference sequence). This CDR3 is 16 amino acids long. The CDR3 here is CATSGAGIYSGNTIYF. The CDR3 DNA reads TGTGCCACCTCCGGAGCAGGAATCTACTCTGGAAACACCATATATTTT. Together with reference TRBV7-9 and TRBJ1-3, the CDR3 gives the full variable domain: DTGVSQNPRHKITKRGQNVTFRCDPISEHNRLYWYRQTLGQGPEFLTYFQNEAQLEKSRLLSDRFSAERPKGSFSTLEIQRTEQGDSAMYLCATSGAGIYSGNTIYFGEGSWLTVV.

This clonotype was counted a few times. Here the CDR3 DNA reads TGTGCCAGCTCACCAGATTTGGGACTAAACTACAATGAGCAGTTCTTC. Protein sequence: CASSPDLGLNYNEQFF. V and J are TRBV18 and TRBJ2-1, with TRBD2 matching over 7 bases. The CDR3 is 16 amino acids. Germline assignment: CDR1 KGHSH and CDR2 LQKENI. V dropped 2 bases and J dropped 3; count of bases not matched to a gene: 7.

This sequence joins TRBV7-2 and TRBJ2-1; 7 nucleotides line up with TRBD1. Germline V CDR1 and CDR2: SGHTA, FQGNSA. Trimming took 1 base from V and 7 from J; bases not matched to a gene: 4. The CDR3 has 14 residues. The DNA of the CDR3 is TGTGCCAGCAGCTTAGTACCAGGGGGAAATGAGCAGTTCTTC. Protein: CASSLVPGGNEQFF.